The source of this T cell receptor beta chain is a study of molecular identifiers for immune sequencing clone quantification (dated by TCRdb to the late 2010s). Background on the whole study: For a replicate experiment, RNA from around 20,000 or 99,000 naive CD8 T cells was divided into five aliquots, of which four were sequenced. CD8 T cells were used in a methods study to benchmark molecular-identifier clustering-based TCR repertoire sequencing (MIDCIRS) and TCR RNA copy counting.

Overall study outcomes, separate from this receptor: Spiked-in Jurkat TCR RNA equal to a single cell's worth was reported to be detectable even within one million naive CD8 T cells. Clones above 20 RNA copies held over 99% of molecules in CMV-specific effector cells but under 1% in naive cells. Modeling estimated around 3.2 recovered TCR RNA copies per cell, compared with 9.5 to 10 by digital PCR, which implies roughly 30% capture efficiency. The sizes of highly expanded clones could end up underestimated when identical TCR molecules share a barcode. When barcode sub-clustering was not used, chimeric consensus sequences inflated TCR diversity, with chimeras reaching as high as 47%. The naive libraries included spiked-in Jurkat TCR RNA (roughly 11 copies' worth), and this RNA is not part of the donor repertoire.

V is pruned by 7 bases and J by 1 base, leaving 15 bases of the junction without a gene match. Reading the germline V gene (reference sequence) gives CDR1 LNHDA and CDR2 SQIVND. Counted from cysteine to phenylalanine, this CDR3 has 17 amino acids. Only the CDR3 part of the read is kept: 51 bases, read in frame from the first base. Naive CD8 T cell libraries were made from 20,000 to 1,000,000 sorted cells using 10%, 30% or 50% of purified RNA. On a BD FACSAria II, naive CD8 T cells were FACS-sorted as CD8+CD4-CCR7+CD45RA+ and collected into RLT Plus buffer. Ten to eleven TCR copies' worth of Jurkat RNA were spiked into roughly 17,000-1,100,000 naive CD8 T cell samples to test detection sensitivity. CD8 T cells were enriched with RosetteSep CD8+ T Cell Enrichment Cocktail and Ficoll-Paque, followed by ACK red cell lysis. This clonotype was counted ten times or more. This receptor's antigen is unknown. No much larger clonotype is one base removed from it; base qualities were not supplied.

Library preparation employed PCR. Sequencing took place on an Illumina HiSeq 4000. Preparation of bulk TCR libraries followed a previously described approach, with the TCR primers listed in Table S5. Purification of total RNA was performed with the Qiagen AllPrep DNA/RNA kit. Before analysis, reads from multiple sequencing runs of the same library were pooled. As for the authors' bioinformatics: Reads were retained only if the reads had an exact TCR constant sequence, and the retained reads were trimmed to 150 nt and grouped according to their 12-nt molecular barcodes. Reads within each barcode group were sub-clustered using a 15% Levenshtein threshold, and quality-weighted consensus sequences were constructed for each RNA molecule. Non-functional sequences were filtered out, along with any lower-count sequence sitting one edit away from another sequence. On the basis of fitting two negative binomial distributions, barcode sub-clusters with fewer than 20% of the maximum read count were discarded. The public reads were reanalyzed by TCRdb: fastp trimming at Q25, MiXCR alignment, in-frame beta chains only. Under each unique CDR3 protein, matching rows form one entry showing the most common genes and DNA. The V and J calls were determined by TCRdb, not by the authors. The sample profile shows about 320,000 distinct CDR3 sequences; 20% to 25% of them were found once. Of the sample, 0.75% to 0.85% is held by the ten largest clones.

What was sequenced was naive CD8+ T cells from blood, with Jurkat cell RNA spiked in. What the cell subset or site label conveys for this sample: FACS-sorted CD8+CD4-CCR7+CD45RA+ naive T cells. The receptor's source is a human donor in good health. Some libraries in this study had Jurkat cell RNA spiked in. The rearranged chain carries TRBV19 and TRBJ2-5; TRBD1 matches 7 bases in the middle. The CDR3: CASKPDRDQLAQETQYF. The nucleotides read TGTGCCAGTAAACCCGACAGGGACCAGTTGGCCCAAGAGACCCAGTACTTC.